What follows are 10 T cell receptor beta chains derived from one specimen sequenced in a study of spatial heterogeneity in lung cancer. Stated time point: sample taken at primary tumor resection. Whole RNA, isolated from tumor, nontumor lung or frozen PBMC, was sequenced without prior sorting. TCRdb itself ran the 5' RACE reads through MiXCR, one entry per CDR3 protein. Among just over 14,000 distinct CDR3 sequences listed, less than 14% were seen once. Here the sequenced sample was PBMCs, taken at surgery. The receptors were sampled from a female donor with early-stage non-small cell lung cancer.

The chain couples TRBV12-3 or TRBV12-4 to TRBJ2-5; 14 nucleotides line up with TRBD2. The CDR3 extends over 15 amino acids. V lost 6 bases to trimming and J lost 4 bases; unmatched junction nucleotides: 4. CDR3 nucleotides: TGTGCCAGCAGCGGGACTAGCGGGGGTAGAGAGACCCAGTACTTC. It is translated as CASSGTSGGRETQYF.

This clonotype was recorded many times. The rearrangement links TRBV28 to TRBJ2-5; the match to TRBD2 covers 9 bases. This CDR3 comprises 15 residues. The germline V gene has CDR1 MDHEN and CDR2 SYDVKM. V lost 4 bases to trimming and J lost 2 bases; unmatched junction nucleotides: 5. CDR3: CASSSPAGGQETQYF. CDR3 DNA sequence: TGTGCCAGCAGTTCCCCAGCGGGGGGTCAAGAGACCCAGTACTTC.

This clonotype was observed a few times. As DNA, the CDR3 is TGCGCCAGCAGCTTGACCCTAACTAGCGGGGGATACAATGAGCAGTTCTTC. It is translated as CASSLTLTSGGYNEQFF. The rearrangement uses TRBV5-1 and TRBJ2-1; 11 bases line up with TRBD2. From germline, CDR1 is SGHRS and CDR2 YFSETQ. With V trimmed by 1 base and J by 4 bases, 7 bases remained unmatched. There are 17 residues in the CDR3.

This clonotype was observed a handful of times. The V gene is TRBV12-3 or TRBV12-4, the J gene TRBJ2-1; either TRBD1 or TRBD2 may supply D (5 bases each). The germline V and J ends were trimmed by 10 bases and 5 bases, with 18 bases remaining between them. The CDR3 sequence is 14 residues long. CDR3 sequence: CATTTRGVNNEQFF. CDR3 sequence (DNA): TGTGCCACCACCACAAGGGGAGTTAACAATGAGCAGTTCTTC.

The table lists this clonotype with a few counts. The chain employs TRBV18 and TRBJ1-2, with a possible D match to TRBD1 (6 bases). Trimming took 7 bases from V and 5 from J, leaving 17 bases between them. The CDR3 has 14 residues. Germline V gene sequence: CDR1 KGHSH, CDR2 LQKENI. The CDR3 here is CASLGTLPLYGYTF. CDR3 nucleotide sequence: TGTGCCAGCTTGGGGACACTCCCTCTTTATGGCTACACCTTC.

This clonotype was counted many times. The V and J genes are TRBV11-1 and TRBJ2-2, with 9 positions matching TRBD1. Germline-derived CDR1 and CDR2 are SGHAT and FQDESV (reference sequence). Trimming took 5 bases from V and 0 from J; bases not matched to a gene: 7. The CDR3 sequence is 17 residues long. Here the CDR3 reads CASSRSRDRANTGELFF. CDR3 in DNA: TGTGCCAGCAGCAGGAGCCGGGACAGGGCGAACACCGGGGAGCTGTTTTTT.

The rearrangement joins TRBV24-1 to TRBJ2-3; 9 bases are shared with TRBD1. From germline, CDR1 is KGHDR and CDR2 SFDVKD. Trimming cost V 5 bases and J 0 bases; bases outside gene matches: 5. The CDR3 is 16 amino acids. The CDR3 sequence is CATSGGTGLSTDTQYF. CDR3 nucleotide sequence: TGTGCCACCAGTGGTGGGACAGGGCTGAGCACAGATACGCAGTATTTT.

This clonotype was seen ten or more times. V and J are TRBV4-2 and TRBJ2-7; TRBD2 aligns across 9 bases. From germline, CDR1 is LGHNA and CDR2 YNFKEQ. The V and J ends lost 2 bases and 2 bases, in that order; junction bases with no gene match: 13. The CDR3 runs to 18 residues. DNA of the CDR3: TGTGCCAGCAGCCAAAAATTGCGGGGGGGCCGTGTTGCCTACGAGCAGTACTTC. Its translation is CASSQKLRGGRVAYEQYF.

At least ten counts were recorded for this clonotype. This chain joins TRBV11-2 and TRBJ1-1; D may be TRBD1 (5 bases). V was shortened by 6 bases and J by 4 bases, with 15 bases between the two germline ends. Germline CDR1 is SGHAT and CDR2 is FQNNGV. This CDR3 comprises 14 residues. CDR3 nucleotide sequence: TGTGCCAGCAGGTCCCTGAAGGGGATCACTGAAGCTTTCTTT. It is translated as CASRSLKGITEAFF.

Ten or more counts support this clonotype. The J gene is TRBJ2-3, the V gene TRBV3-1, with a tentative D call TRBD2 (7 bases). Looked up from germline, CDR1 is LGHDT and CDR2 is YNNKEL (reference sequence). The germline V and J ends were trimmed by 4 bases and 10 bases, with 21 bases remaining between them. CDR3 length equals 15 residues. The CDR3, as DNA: TGTGCCAGCAGCCCTCCTTGGGGGGGGCCGAGAGCGCAGTATTTT. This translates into CASSPPWGGPRAQYF.